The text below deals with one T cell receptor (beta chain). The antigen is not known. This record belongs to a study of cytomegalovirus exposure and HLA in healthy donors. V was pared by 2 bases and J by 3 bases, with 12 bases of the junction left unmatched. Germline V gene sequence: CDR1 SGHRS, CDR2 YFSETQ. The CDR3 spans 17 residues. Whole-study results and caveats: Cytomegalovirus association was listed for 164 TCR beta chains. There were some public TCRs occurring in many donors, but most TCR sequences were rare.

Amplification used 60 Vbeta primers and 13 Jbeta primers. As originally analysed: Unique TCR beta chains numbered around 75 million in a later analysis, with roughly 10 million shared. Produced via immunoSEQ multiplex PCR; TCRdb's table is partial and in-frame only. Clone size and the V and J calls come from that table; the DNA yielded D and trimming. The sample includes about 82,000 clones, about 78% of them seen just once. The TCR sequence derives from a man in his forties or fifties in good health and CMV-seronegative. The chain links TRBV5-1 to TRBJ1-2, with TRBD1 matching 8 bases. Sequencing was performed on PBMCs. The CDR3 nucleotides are TGCGCCAGCAGCTTAGCCGGCGGGCAGGGGGCACACTATGGCTACACCTTC. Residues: CASSLAGGQGAHYGYTF.